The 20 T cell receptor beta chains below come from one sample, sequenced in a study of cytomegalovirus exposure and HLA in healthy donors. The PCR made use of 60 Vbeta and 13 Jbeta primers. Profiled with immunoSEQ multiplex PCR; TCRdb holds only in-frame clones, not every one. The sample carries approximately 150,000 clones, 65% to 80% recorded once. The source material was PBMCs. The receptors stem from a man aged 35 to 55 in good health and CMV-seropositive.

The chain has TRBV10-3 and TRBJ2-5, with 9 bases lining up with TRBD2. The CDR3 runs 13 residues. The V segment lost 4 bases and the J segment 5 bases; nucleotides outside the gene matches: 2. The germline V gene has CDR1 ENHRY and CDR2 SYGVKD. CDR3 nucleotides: TGTGCCATCAGTGTAGCGGGGGTGGAGACCCAGTACTTC. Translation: CAISVAGVETQYF.

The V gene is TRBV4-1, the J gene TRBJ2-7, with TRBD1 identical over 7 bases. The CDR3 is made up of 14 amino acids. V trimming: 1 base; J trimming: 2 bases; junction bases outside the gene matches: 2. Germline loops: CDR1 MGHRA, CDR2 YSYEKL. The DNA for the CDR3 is TGCGCCAGCAGCCAAGGGCAGGGGGCCTACGAGCAGTACTTC. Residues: CASSQGQGAYEQYF.

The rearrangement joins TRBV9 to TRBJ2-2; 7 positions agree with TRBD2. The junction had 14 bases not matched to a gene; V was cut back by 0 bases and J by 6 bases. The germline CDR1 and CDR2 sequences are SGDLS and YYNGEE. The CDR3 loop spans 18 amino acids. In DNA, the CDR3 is TGTGCCAGCAGCGTAGAACCCTCGAGCGGGGCAGTACCCGGGGAGCTGTTTTTT. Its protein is CASSVEPSSGAVPGELFF.

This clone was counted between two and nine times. CDR3 in amino acids: CASSQVDLTGTGPYEQYF. CDR3 sequence (DNA): TGCGCCAGCAGCCAAGTTGATTTGACGGGGACAGGGCCCTACGAGCAGTACTTC. This rearrangement joins TRBV4-1 to TRBJ2-7; the match to TRBD1 covers 9 bases. V was clipped by 1 base and J by 2 bases; unmatched bases: 12. The germline CDR1 and CDR2 sequences are MGHRA and YSYEKL. The CDR3 extends over 18 amino acids.

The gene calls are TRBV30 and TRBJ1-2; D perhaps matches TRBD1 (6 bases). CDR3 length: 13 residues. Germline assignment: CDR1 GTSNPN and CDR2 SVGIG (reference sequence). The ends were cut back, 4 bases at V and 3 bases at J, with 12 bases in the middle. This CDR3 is CAWTGVYDYGYTF. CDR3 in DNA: TGTGCCTGGACAGGGGTGTACGACTATGGCTACACCTTC. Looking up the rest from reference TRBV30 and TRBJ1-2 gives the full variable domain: SQTIHQWPATLVQPVGSPLSLECTVEGTSNPNLYWYRQAAGRGLQLLFYSVGIGQISSEVPQNLSASRPQDRQFILSSKKLLLSDSGFYLCAWTGVYDYGYTFGSGTRLTVV.

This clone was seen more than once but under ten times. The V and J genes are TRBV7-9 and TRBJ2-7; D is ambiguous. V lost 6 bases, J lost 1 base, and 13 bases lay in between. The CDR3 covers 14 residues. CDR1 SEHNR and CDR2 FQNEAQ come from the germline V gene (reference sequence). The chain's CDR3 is CASSLMTSSYEQYF. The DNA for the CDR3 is TGTGCCAGCAGTCTAATGACTTCTTCCTACGAGCAGTACTTC.

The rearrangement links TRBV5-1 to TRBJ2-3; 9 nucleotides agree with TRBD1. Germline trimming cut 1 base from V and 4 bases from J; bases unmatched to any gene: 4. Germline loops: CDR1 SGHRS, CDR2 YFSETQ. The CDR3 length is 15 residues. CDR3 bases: TGCGCCAGCAGCTTGAGCGGGACAGGGCCAGATACGCAGTATTTT. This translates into CASSLSGTGPDTQYF.

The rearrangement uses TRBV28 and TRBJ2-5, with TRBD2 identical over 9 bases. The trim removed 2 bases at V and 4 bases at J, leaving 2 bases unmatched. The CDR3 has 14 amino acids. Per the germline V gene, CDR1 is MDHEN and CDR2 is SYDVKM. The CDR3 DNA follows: TGTGCCAGCAGTTTAGCGGGAGGGCGAGAGACCCAGTACTTC. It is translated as CASSLAGGRETQYF.

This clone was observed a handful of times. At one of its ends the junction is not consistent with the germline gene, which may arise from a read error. Here the CDR3 DNA reads TGTGCCAGCAGCCAAGCCGGTACGAAGACCGGGGAGCTGTTTTTT. It specifies CASSQAGTKTGELFF. The chain carries TRBV14 and TRBJ2-2; no reliable D call. CDR3 size: 15 residues. Germline CDR1 and CDR2: SGHDN and FVKESK.

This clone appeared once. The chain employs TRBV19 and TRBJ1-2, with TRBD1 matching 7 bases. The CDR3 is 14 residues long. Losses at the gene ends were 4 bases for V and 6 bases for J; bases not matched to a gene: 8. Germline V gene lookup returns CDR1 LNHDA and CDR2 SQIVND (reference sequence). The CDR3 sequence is CASSKGGNLDGYTF. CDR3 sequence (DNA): TGTGCCAGTAGTAAAGGGGGCAACTTGGATGGCTACACCTTC.

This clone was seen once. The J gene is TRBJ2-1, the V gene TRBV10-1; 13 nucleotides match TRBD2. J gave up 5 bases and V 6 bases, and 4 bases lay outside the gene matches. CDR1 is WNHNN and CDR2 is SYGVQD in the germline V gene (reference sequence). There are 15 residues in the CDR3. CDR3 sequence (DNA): TGCGCCAGCAGCGAGGGACTAGCGGGAAACAATGAGCAGTTCTTC. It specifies CASSEGLAGNNEQFF.

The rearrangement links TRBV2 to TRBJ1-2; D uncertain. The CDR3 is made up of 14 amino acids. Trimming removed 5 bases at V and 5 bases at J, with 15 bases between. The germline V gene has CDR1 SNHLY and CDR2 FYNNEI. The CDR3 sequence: CASSRESSLYGYTF. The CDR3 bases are TGTGCCAGCAGTCGAGAGTCCTCCTTATATGGCTACACCTTC.

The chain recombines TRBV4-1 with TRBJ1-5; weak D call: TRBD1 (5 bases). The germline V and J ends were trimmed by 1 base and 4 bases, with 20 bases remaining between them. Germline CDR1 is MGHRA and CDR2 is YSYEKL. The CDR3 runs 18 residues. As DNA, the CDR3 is TGCGCCAGCAGCCAAGGTCGGGAGGGGTACGGCCAGAATCAGCCCCAGCATTTT. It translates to CASSQGREGYGQNQPQHF.

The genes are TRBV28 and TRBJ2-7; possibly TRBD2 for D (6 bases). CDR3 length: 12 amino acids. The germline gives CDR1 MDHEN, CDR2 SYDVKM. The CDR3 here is CSTRGLSYEQYF. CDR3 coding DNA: TGTTCCACGCGGGGCCTCTCCTACGAGCAGTACTTC. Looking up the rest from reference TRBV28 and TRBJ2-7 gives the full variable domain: DVKVTQSSRYLVKRTGEKVFLECVQDMDHENMFWYRQDPGLGLRLIYFSYDVKMKEKGDIPEGYSVSREKKERFSLILESASTNQTSMYLCSTRGLSYEQYFGPGTRLTVT.

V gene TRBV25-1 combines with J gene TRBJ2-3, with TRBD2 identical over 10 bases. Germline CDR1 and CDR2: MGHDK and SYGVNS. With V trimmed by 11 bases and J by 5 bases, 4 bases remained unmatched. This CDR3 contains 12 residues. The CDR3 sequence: CAAQREGDTQYF. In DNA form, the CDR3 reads TGTGCCGCCCAGCGGGAGGGAGATACGCAGTATTTT.

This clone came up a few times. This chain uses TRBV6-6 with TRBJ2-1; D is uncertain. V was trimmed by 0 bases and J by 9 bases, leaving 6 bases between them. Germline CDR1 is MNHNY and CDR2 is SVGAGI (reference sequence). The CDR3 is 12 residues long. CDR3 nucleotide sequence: TGTGCCAGCAGTTACTCGATAGCTGAGCAGTTCTTC. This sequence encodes CASSYSIAEQFF.

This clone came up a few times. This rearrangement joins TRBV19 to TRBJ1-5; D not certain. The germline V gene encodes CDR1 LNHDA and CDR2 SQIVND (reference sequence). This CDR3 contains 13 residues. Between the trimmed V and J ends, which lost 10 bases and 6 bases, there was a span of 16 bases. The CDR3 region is CATQPNGFQPQHF. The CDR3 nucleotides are TGTGCCACCCAACCGAATGGCTTTCAGCCCCAGCATTTT. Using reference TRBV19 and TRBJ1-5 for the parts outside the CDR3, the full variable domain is DGGITQSPKYLFRKEGQNVTLSCEQNLNHDAMYWYRQDPGQGLRLIYYSQIVNDFQKGDIAEGYSVSREKKESFPLTVTSAQKNPTAFYLCATQPNGFQPQHFGDGTRLSIL.

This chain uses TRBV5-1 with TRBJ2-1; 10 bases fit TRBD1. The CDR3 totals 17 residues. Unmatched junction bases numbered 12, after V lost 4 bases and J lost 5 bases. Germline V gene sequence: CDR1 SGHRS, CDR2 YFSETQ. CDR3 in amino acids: CASSPWAGTGENNEQFF. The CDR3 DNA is TGCGCCAGCAGCCCTTGGGCCGGGACAGGGGAAAACAATGAGCAGTTCTTC.

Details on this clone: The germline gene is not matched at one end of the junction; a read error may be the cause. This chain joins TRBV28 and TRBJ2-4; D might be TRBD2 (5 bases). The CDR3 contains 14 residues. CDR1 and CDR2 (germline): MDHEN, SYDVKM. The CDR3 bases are TGTGCCAGCAGTTCGTCAGTCCCGGGGAACAGTCAGTACTTC. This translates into CASSSSVPGNSQYF.

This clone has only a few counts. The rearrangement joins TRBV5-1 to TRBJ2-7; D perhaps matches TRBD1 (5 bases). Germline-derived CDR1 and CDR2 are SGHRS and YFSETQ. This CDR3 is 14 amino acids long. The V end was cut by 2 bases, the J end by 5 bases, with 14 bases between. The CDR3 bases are TGCGCCAGCAGCTTCAGGGCCGTCGAGGACGAGCAGTACTTC. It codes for CASSFRAVEDEQYF.